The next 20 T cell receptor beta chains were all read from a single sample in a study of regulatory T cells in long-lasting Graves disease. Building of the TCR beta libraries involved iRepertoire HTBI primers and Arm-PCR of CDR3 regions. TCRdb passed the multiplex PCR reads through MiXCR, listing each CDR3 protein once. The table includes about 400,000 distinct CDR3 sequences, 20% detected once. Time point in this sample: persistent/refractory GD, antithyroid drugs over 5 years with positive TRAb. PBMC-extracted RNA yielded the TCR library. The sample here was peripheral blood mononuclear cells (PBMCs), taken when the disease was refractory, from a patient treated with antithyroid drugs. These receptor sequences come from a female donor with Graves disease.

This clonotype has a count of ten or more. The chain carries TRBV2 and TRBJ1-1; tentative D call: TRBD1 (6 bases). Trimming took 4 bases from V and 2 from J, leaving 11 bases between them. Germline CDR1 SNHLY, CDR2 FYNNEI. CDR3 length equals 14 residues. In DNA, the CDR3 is TGTGCCAGCAGTGCCATCAGGGGAAACACTGAAGCTTTCTTT. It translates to CASSAIRGNTEAFF.

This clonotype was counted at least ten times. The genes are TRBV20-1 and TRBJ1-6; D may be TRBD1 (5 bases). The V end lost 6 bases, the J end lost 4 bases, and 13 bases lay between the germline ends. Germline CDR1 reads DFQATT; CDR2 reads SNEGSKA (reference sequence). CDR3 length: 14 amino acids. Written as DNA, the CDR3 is TGCAGTGCCCACCAGGGCGGGTATAATTCACCCCTCCACTTT. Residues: CSAHQGGYNSPLHF.

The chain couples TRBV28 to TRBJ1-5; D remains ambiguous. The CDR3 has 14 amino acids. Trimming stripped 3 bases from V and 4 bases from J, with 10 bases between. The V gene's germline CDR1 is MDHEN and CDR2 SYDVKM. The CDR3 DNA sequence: TGTGCCAGCAGTTTCTTGCTCTCTAATCAGCCCCAGCATTTT. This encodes CASSFLLSNQPQHF.

The CDR3, as DNA: TGTGCCAGCAGCGACTACGCTAGTGGAACCGGGGAGCTGTTTTTT. It specifies CASSDYASGTGELFF. The J gene is TRBJ2-2, the V gene TRBV11-1; D may be TRBD2 (5 bases). Deletions cut 5 bases from V and 5 bases from J, with 15 bases between. Germline V CDR1 and CDR2: SGHAT, FQDESV (reference sequence). The CDR3 has 15 amino acids.

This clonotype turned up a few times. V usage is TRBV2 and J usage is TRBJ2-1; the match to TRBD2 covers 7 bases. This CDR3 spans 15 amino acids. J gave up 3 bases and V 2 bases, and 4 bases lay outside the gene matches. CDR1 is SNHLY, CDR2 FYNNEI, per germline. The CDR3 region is CASSEWREYYNEQFF. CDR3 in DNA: TGTGCCAGCAGTGAATGGCGGGAGTACTACAATGAGCAGTTCTTC.

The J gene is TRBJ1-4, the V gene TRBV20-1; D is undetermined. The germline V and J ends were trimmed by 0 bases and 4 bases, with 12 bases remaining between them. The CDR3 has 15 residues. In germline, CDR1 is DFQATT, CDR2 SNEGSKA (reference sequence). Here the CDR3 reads CSARDRYRNNEKLFF. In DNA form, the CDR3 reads TGCAGTGCTAGAGATCGGTACCGAAATAATGAAAAACTGTTTTTT.

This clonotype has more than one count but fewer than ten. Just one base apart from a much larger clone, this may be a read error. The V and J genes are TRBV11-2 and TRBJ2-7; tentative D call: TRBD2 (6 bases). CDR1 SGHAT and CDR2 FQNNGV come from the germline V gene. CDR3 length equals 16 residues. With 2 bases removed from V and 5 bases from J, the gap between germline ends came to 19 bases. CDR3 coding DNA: TGTGCCAGCAGCTTACCGTACTACCTACTAGCTAACGAGCAGTACTTC. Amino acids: CASSLPYYLLANEQYF.

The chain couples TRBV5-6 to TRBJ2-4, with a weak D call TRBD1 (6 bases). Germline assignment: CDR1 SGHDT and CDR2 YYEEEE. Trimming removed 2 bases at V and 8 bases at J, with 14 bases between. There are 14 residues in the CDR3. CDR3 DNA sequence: TGTGCCAGCAGCTTTCAGGGGCGCGAAGACATTCAGTACTTC. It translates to CASSFQGREDIQYF.

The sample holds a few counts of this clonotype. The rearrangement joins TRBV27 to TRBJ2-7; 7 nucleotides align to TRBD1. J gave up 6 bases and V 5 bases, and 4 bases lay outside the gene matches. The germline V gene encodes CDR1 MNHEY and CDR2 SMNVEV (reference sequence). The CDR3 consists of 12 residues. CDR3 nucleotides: TGTGCCAGCAGTACTTCAGGGGGCGAGCAGTACTTC. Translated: CASSTSGGEQYF.

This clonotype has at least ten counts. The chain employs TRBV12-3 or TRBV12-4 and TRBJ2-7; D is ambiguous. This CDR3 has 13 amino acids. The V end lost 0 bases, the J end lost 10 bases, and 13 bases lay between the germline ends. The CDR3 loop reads CASSLAADGFQYF. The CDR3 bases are TGTGCCAGCAGTTTAGCGGCCGACGGATTCCAGTACTTC.

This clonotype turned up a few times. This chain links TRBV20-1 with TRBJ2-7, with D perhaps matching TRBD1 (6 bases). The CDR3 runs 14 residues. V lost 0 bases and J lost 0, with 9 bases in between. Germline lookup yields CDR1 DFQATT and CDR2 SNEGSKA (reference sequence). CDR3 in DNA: TGCAGTGCTAGAGATGGGGGCTACTCCTACGAGCAGTACTTC. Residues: CSARDGGYSYEQYF.

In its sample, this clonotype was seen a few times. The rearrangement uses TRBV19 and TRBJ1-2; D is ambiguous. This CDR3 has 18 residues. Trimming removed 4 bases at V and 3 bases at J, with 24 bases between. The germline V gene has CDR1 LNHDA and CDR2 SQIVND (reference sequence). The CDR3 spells CASSKLLDTSRRHYGYTF. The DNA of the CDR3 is TGTGCCAGTAGTAAATTACTCGACACCTCTCGACGGCACTATGGCTACACCTTC.

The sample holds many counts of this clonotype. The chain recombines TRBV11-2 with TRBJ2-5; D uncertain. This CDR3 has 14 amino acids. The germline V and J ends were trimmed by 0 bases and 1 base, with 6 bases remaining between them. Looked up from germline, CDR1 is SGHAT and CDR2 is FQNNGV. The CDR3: CASSLETAQETQYF. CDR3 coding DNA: TGTGCCAGCAGCTTAGAGACGGCCCAAGAGACCCAGTACTTC. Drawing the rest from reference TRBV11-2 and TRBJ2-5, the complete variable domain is EAGVAQSPRYKIIEKRQSVAFWCNPISGHATLYWYQQILGQGPKLLIQFQNNGVVDDSQLPKDRFSAERLKGVDSTLKIQPAKLEDSAVYLCASSLETAQETQYFGPGTRLLVL.

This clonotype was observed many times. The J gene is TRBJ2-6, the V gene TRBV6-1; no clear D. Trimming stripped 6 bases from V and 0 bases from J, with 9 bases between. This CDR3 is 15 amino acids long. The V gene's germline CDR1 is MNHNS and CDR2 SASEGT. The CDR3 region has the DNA TGTGCCAGCAGAGGGTTAAGCTCTGGGGCCAACGTCCTGACTTTC. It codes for CASRGLSSGANVLTF.

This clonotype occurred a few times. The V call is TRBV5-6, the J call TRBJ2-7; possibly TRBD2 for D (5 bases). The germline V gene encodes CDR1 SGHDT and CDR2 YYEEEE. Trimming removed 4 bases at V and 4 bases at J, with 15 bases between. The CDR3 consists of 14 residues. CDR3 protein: CASSHGLPGYEQYF. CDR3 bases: TGTGCCAGCAGCCACGGACTGCCTGGGTACGAGCAGTACTTC. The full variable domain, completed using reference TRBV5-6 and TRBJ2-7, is DAGVTQSPTHLIKTRGQQVTLRCSPKSGHDTVSWYQQALGQGPQFIFQYYEEEERQRGNFPDRFSGHQFPNYSSELNVNALLLGDSALYLCASSHGLPGYEQYFGPGTRLTVT.

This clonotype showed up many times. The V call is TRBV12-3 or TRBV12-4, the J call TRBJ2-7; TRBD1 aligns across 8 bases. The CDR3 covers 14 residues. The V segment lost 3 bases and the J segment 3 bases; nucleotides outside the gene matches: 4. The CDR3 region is CASSLYGTGYEQYF. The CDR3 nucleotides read TGTGCCAGCAGTTTGTACGGGACAGGCTACGAGCAGTACTTC.

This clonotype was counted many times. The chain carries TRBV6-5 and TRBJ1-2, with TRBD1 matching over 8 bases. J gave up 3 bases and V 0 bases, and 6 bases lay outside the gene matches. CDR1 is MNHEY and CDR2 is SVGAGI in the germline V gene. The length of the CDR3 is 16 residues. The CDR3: CASSYSDRAMDYGYTF. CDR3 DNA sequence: TGTGCCAGCAGTTACTCGGACAGGGCTATGGACTATGGCTACACCTTC.

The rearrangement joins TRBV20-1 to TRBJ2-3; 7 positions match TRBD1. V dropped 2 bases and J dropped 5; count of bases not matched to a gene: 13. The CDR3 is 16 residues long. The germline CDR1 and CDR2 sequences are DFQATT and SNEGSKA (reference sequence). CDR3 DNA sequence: TGCAGTGCTAGACCCCTGACAGGGCTGGTGGGAGATACGCAGTATTTT. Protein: CSARPLTGLVGDTQYF.

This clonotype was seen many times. DNA of the CDR3: TGCAGTGCTAGAAAAGCGGGAACTATTCTAGCCAAAAACATTCAGTACTTC. It yields the protein CSARKAGTILAKNIQYF. The chain links TRBV20-1 to TRBJ2-4, with 7 bases lining up with TRBD2. V trimming: 2 bases; J trimming: 0 bases; junction bases outside the gene matches: 10. This CDR3 region has 17 residues. Germline V gene sequence: CDR1 DFQATT, CDR2 SNEGSKA (reference sequence).

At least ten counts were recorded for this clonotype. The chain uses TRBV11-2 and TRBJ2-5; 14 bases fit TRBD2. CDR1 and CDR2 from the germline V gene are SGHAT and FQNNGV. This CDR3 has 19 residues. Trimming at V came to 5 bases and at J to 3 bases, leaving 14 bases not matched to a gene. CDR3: CASSLPWGTSGSIEETQYF. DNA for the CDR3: TGTGCCAGCAGCCTCCCCTGGGGGACTAGCGGGAGTATAGAAGAGACCCAGTACTTC.